The rows below give T cell receptor beta chains drawn from one sample of a study of graft-versus-host responses after intestinal transplantation. Using immunoSEQ multiplex PCR, the repertoire was profiled, and TCRdb retains in-frame clones only, with some absent. The sample contains some 10,000 clones, roughly three quarters of which appear only once. This specimen was ileum tissue, taken 23 days after intestinal transplant. The receptors were gathered from a human patient who received an intestinal transplant, so some T cells may come from the graft donor. Both conserved end residues are part of each CDR3. Fields, in order: V gene, J gene, CDR3 protein.

TRBV5-6	TRBJ2-7	CASSLGGQYEQYF
TRBV2	TRBJ1-5	CASRDQGSQPQHF
TRBV28	TRBJ2-2	CASSLWGVTNTGELFF
TRBV10-3	TRBJ2-1	CAISVGGRGDGPYNEQFF
TRBV12-5	TRBJ1-2	CASGFWQVNYGYTF
TRBV6-4	TRBJ2-6	CASTPRGRKNLGANVLTF
TRBV27	TRBJ2-6	CASGAVRSSGANVLTF
TRBV9	TRBJ2-1	CASSPQGSVDEQFF
TRBV4-2	TRBJ2-6	CASSRGSDLLSGANVLTF
TRBV25-1	TRBJ2-1	CASSGTSVQFF
TRBV4-1	TRBJ2-1	CASSYSGGEQFF
TRBV28	.	CATRRLDEQYF
TRBV7-9	TRBJ2-1	CASSLVPPSYNEQFF
TRBV19	TRBJ1-5	CASSMYQGDQPQHF
TRBV27	TRBJ1-5	CASSGGTGGFQPQHF
TRBV2	TRBJ2-1	CASSESSPPSYNEQFF
TRBV15	TRBJ2-5	CATSRDVPWGSGETQYF
TRBV7-8	TRBJ2-3	CASSSRDRGTDTQYF
TRBV11-3	TRBJ1-1	CASSPRGAAEAFF
TRBV28	TRBJ2-7	CASSLSGYEQYF
TRBV27	TRBJ1-5	CASSLYWTGNQPQHF
TRBV9	TRBJ2-1	CASSVVGLDNEQFF
TRBV4-1	TRBJ2-1	CASSQVWDRALLYNEQFF
TRBV28	TRBJ1-4	CASSPPQAENEKLFF
TRBV7-9	TRBJ2-7	CASRMTSGSPEQYF
TRBV6-5	TRBJ2-3	CASSYSRNPSTDTQYF
TRBV11-2	TRBJ2-1	CASSFGRGYNEQFF
TRBV28	TRBJ1-5	CASSPTGVSQPQHF
TRBV5-1	TRBJ2-2	CASSDFANTGELFF
TRBV7-8	TRBJ1-2	CASSFVRGQKPPGYTF